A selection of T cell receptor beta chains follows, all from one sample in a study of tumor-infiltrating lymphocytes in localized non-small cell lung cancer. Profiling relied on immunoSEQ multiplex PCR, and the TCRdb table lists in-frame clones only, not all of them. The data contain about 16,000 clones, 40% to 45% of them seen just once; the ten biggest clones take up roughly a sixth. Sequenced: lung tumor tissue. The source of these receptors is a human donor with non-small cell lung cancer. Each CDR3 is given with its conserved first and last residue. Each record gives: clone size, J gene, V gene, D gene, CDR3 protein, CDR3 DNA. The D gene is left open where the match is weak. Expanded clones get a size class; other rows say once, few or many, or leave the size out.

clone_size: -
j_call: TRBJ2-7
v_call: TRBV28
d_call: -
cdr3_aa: CASSLFRGIYEQYF
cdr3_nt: TGTGCCAGCAGTTTATTTCGGGGGATCTACGAGCAGTACTTC

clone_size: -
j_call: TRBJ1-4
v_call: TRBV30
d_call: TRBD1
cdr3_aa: CAWADRGKLGEKLFF
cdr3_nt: TGTGCCTGGGCTGACAGGGGGAAACTGGGTGAAAAACTGTTTTTT

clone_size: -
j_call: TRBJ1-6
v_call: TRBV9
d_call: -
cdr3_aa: CASSVGGTVSPLHF
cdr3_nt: TGTGCCAGCAGCGTAGGAGGGACGGTTTCACCCCTCCACTTT

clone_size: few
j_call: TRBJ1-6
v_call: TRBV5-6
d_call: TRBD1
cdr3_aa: CASSSQTGSFSPLHF
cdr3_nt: TGTGCCAGCAGCAGCCAGACAGGGAGCTTTTCACCCCTCCACTTT

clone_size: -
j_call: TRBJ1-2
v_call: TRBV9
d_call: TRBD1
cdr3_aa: CASSVTGVLFF
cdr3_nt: TGTGCCAGCAGCGTGACAGGGGTCCTCTTCTTC

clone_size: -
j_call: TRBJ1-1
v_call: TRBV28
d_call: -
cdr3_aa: CASSSDMGMVAFF
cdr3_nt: TGTGCCAGCAGTTCGGACATGGGGATGGTGGCTTTCTTT

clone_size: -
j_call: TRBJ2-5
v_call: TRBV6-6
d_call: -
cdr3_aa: CASSPPQQETQYF
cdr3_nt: TGTGCCAGCAGTCCCCCACAGCAAGAGACCCAGTACTTC

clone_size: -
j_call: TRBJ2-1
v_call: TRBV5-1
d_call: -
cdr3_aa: CASSAPTSDNEQFF
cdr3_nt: TGCGCCAGCAGCGCCCCTACTAGTGACAATGAGCAGTTCTTC

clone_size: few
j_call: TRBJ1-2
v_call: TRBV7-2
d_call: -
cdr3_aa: CASSYSRGTDYGYTF
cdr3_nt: TGTGCCAGCAGCTATAGCCGGGGTACGGACTATGGCTACACCTTC

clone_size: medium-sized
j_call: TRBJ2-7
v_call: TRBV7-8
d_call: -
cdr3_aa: CASSLDRPYEQYF
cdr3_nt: TGTGCCAGCAGCTTAGACCGGCCCTACGAGCAGTACTTC

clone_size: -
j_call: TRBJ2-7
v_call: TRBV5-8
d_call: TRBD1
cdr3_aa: CASSLGQGLVYEQYF
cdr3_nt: TGTGCCAGCAGCTTGGGACAGGGATTGGTCTACGAGCAGTACTTC

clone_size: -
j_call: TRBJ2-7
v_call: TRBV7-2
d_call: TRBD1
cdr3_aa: CASSQELHRGNEQYF
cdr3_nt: TGCGCCAGCAGCCAAGAACTGCACAGGGGGAACGAGCAGTACTTC

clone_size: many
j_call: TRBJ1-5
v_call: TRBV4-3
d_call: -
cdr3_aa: CASSQTRGWQPQHF
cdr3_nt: TGCGCCAGCAGCCAGACAAGGGGCTGGCAGCCCCAGCATTTT

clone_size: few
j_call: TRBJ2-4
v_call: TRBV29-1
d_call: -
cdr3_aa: CSVAGTLKNIQYF
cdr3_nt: TGCAGCGTTGCCGGGACCCTCAAAAACATTCAGTACTTC

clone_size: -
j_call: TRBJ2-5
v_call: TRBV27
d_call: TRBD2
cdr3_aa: CASSNWASGVYLETQYF
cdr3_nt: TGTGCCAGCAGTAACTGGGCTAGCGGGGTATATTTAGAGACCCAGTACTTC

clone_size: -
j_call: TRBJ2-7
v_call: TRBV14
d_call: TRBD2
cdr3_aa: CASSQREGISYEQYF
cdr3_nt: TGTGCCAGCAGCCAAAGGGAGGGCATCTCCTACGAGCAGTACTTC

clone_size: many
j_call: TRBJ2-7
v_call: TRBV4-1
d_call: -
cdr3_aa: CASSHRGGLSDEQYF
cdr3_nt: TGCGCCAGCAGCCACCGCGGGGGCTTATCCGACGAGCAGTACTTC

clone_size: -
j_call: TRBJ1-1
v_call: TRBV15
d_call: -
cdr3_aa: CATSRVRFEGMNTEAFF
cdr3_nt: TGTGCCACCAGCAGAGTGAGGTTTGAGGGAATGAACACTGAAGCTTTCTTT

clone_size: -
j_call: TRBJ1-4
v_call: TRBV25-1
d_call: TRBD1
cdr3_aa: CASGSGTGIKGFYEKLFF
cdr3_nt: TGTGCCAGCGGATCCGGGACAGGGATTAAAGGTTTCTATGAAAAACTGTTTTTT

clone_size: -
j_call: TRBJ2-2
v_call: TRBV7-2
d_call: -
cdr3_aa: CASSLTRGNTGELFF
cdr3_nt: TGTGCCAGCAGCTTAACCAGGGGGAACACCGGGGAGCTGTTTTTT

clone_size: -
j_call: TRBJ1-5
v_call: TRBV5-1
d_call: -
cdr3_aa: CASSRDSNQPQHF
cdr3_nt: TGCGCCAGCAGCCGGGACAGCAATCAGCCCCAGCATTTT

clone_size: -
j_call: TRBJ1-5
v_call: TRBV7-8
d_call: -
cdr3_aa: CASSLARGNQPQHF
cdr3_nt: TGTGCCAGCAGCTTGGCCCGGGGCAATCAGCCCCAGCATTTT

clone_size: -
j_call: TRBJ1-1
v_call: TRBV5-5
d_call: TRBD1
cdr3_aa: CASSRTGGNTEAFF
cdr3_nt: TGTGCCAGCAGCCGGACAGGGGGGAACACTGAAGCTTTCTTT

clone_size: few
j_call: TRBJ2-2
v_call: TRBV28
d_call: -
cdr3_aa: CASSPGTPNTGELFF
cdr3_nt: TGTGCCAGCAGTCCCGGGACACCTAACACCGGGGAGCTGTTTTTT

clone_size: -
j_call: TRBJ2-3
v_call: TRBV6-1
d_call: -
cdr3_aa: CASTGLNRDTQYF
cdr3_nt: TGTGCCAGCACGGGCCTGAACAGGGATACGCAGTATTTT

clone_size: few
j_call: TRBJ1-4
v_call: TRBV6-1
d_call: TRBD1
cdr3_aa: CASRLTGEGEKLFF
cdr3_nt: TGTGCCAGCAGATTAACAGGGGAGGGGGAAAAACTGTTTTTT

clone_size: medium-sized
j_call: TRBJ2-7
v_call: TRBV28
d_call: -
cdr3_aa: CASSLSGPYEQYF
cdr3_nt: TGTGCCAGCAGTTTATCGGGTCCCTACGAGCAGTACTTC

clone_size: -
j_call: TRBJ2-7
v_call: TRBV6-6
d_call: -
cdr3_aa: CAISGAATSSYEQYF
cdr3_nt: TGTGCCATCAGTGGGGCGGCTACAAGCTCCTACGAGCAGTACTTC

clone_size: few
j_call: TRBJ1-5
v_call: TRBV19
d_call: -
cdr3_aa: CASSPGGDQPQHF
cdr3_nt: TGTGCCAGTTCACCCGGGGGAGACCAGCCCCAGCATTTT

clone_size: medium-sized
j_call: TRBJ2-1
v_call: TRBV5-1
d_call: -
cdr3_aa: CASSEYNEQFF
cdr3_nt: TGCGCCAGCAGCGAGTACAATGAGCAGTTCTTC

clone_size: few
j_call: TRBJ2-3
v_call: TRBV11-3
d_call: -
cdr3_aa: CASSRDSTDTQYF
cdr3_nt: TGTGCCAGCAGCCGGGACAGCACAGATACGCAGTATTTT